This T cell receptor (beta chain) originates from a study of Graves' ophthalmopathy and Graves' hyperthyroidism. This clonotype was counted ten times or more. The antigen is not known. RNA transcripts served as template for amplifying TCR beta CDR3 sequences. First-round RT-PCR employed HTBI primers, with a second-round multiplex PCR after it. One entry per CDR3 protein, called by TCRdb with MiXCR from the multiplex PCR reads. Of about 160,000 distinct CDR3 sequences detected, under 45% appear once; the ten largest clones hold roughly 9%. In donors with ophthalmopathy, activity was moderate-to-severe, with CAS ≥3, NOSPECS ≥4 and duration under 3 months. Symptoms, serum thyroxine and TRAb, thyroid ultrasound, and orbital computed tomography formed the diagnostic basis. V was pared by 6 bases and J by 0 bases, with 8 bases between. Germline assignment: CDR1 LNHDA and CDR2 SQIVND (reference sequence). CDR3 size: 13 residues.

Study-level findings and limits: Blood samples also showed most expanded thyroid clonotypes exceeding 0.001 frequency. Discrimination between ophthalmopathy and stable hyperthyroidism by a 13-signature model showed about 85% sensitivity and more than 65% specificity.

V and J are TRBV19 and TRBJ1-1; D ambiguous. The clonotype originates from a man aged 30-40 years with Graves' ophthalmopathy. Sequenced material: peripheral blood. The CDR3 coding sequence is TGTGCCAGTAGAGGAAGGGTGAACACTGAAGCTTTCTTT. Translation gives CASRGRVNTEAFF. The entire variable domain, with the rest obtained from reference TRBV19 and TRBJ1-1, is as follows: DGGITQSPKYLFRKEGQNVTLSCEQNLNHDAMYWYRQDPGQGLRLIYYSQIVNDFQKGDIAEGYSVSREKKESFPLTVTSAQKNPTAFYLCASRGRVNTEAFFGQGTRLTVV.